Described below is a single T cell receptor (beta chain) sequence and its context. The data were taken from a study of cytomegalovirus exposure and HLA in healthy donors. Trimming took 1 base from V and 7 from J; bases not matched to a gene: 6. Germline lookup yields CDR1 SGHNT and CDR2 YENEEA. This CDR3 is 15 amino acids long. This PCR relied on a set of 60 Vbeta primers and 13 Jbeta primers. Only in-frame clones appear in the TCRdb table, and some are missing; sequencing was by immunoSEQ multiplex PCR. This sample lists approximately 110,000 clones; its ten largest clones have around 2.2%. This chain links TRBV11-3 with TRBJ2-1; TRBD2 aligns across 8 bases. Sequenced sample: PBMCs. The TCR comes from a man aged 35-49 years in good health and CMV-seronegative. CDR3 region: CASSLAGGPGNEQFF. The CDR3 region has the DNA TGTGCCAGCAGCTTAGCGGGAGGGCCGGGTAATGAGCAGTTCTTC.